This T cell receptor beta chain was retrieved from a study of cytomegalovirus exposure and HLA in healthy donors. Findings and caveats of the study: Across donors, sequencing depth was assumed by presence/absence analyses to be roughly uniform.

A note on this clone: The antigen is undetermined.

PCR used 60 Vbeta primers and 13 Jbeta primers. Only in-frame clones appear in the TCRdb table, and some are missing; sequencing was by immunoSEQ multiplex PCR. The data contain about 120,000 clones, approximately 80% of them seen just once; the ten biggest clones take up under 13%. Germline V gene data show CDR1 as LNHNV and CDR2 as YYDKDF (reference sequence). The CDR3 totals 14 residues. V was pared by 1 base and J by 1 base, with 7 bases between. Samples came from healthy bone marrow donors. This receptor was taken from a man in his thirties or forties in good health and CMV-seropositive. The rearrangement links TRBV15 to TRBJ1-2; perhaps TRBD1 as D (6 bases). Sequenced material: PBMCs. CDR3 bases: TGTGCCACCAGCAGAGGGGACATTAACTATGGCTACACCTTC. Protein: CATSRGDINYGYTF.